This T cell receptor beta chain was retrieved from a study of neurological immune-mediated disorders. This clonotype was recorded at least ten times. TCRdb reprocessed the 5' RACE reads with MiXCR, giving one entry per CDR3 protein. The sample carries about 60,000 distinct CDR3 sequences, around 4.2% recorded once. The sample comprised PBMCs. This receptor was identified in a middle-aged man with multiple sclerosis.

CDR3 protein: CATSSSAKNIQYF. DNA for the CDR3: TGTGCCACCAGCAGCTCAGCCAAAAACATTCAGTACTTC. The chain is built from TRBV24-1 and TRBJ2-4; D remains ambiguous. The CDR3 runs to 13 residues. The V gene's germline CDR1 is KGHDR and CDR2 SFDVKD. Between the trimmed V and J ends, which lost 7 bases and 0 bases, there was a span of 6 bases.